The rows below give T cell receptor beta chains drawn from one sample of a study of OX40 agonist ivuxolimab in advanced cancers. This table comes from immunoSEQ multiplex PCR, and its TCRdb copy is limited to in-frame clones, with some not included. The sample lists over 70,000 clones, around 88% occurring once. Sequenced material: CD4+ or CD8+ T cells sorted from blood, taken in a trial of the OX40 agonist ivuxolimab. These receptors all come from an adult with an advanced solid tumor such as melanoma, head and neck, liver or kidney cancer. Both conserved end residues are part of each CDR3. Fields, in order: CDR3 protein, clone size, J gene, V gene. A row's size may be missing; if present it is once, few, many or a size class.

cdr3_aa: CASSQNDRGLVGEKLFF
clone_size: -
j_call: TRBJ1-4
v_call: TRBV14

cdr3_aa: CASSPRGTGNEKLFF
clone_size: few
j_call: TRBJ1-4
v_call: TRBV6-1

cdr3_aa: CASSSSAGYSGNTIYF
clone_size: -
j_call: TRBJ1-3
v_call: TRBV7-9

cdr3_aa: CASSYRTGVSGNTIYF
clone_size: -
j_call: TRBJ1-3
v_call: TRBV6-5

cdr3_aa: CASTAGRDGYTF
clone_size: few
j_call: TRBJ1-2
v_call: TRBV19

cdr3_aa: CAISYDSSNQPQHF
clone_size: few
j_call: TRBJ1-5
v_call: TRBV10-3

cdr3_aa: CASNGQGGTGELFF
clone_size: once
j_call: TRBJ2-2
v_call: TRBV25-1

cdr3_aa: CASNSGGPYNEQFF
clone_size: -
j_call: TRBJ2-1
v_call: TRBV5-1

cdr3_aa: CASSPQSSYGYTF
clone_size: -
j_call: TRBJ1-2
v_call: TRBV14

cdr3_aa: CASSSRTGNSPLHF
clone_size: -
j_call: TRBJ1-6
v_call: TRBV6-6

cdr3_aa: CAWSASYNEQFF
clone_size: once
j_call: TRBJ2-1
v_call: TRBV30

cdr3_aa: CASSQDVGDTQYF
clone_size: -
j_call: TRBJ2-3
v_call: TRBV4-3

cdr3_aa: CASSLGGPIGELFF
clone_size: -
j_call: TRBJ2-2
v_call: TRBV7-2

cdr3_aa: CAISEPGQGEEGYTF
clone_size: -
j_call: TRBJ1-2
v_call: TRBV10-3

cdr3_aa: CASSDHQGTGVYGYTF
clone_size: -
j_call: TRBJ1-2
v_call: TRBV6-1

cdr3_aa: CASSQAQGVGDEKLFF
clone_size: -
j_call: TRBJ1-4
v_call: TRBV4-1

cdr3_aa: CAWSAALNTEAFF
clone_size: few
j_call: TRBJ1-1
v_call: TRBV30

cdr3_aa: CASSFPGTSGGPQETQYF
clone_size: -
j_call: TRBJ2-5
v_call: TRBV5-6

cdr3_aa: CASSRAVRGRVNGTEAFF
clone_size: -
j_call: TRBJ1-1
v_call: TRBV9

cdr3_aa: CASRRSLGGGGYTF
clone_size: -
j_call: TRBJ1-2
v_call: TRBV7-2

cdr3_aa: CASSPPRGLGSYGYTF
clone_size: once
j_call: TRBJ1-2
v_call: TRBV5-6

cdr3_aa: CASSPGRDQPQHF
clone_size: -
j_call: TRBJ1-5
v_call: TRBV18

cdr3_aa: CASSPPVVQETQYF
clone_size: -
j_call: TRBJ2-5
v_call: TRBV18

cdr3_aa: CASSTTWANVLTF
clone_size: -
j_call: TRBJ2-6
v_call: TRBV7-2

cdr3_aa: CASSQGRPNYTF
clone_size: -
j_call: TRBJ1-2
v_call: TRBV4-1

cdr3_aa: CASRPSWTGAEQYF
clone_size: -
j_call: TRBJ2-7
v_call: TRBV6-5

cdr3_aa: CASSQETARVTEAFF
clone_size: -
j_call: TRBJ1-1
v_call: TRBV4-1

cdr3_aa: CASAGTSGSYNEQFF
clone_size: -
j_call: TRBJ2-1
v_call: TRBV19